This T cell receptor (beta chain) was obtained from a study of vaccination effects on CD4 cells after COVID-19. Across the study: Viral peptide pools were used in the ViraFEST assay to expand antigen-specific CD4+ T cells, and sequencing came afterward. Cultures of about 2 million PBMC per well contained around 11 IU/ml IL-2 plus 10 ug/ml peptides.

CDR1 and CDR2 (germline): SNHLY, FYNNEI. V dropped 11 bases and J dropped 1 base, with 14 bases sitting between them. This CDR3 region has 13 residues. The sample holds a few counts of this clone. As yet, its antigen is unknown. CD4+ T cells were isolated after 10 days of culture. The individual was infected with SARS-CoV-2 between March and December 2020, as confirmed by PCR. Two-dose BNT162b2 or mRNA-1273 vaccination was given to participants. Days 3 and 7 were when half the medium was replaced with IL-2 medium. Clones were sequenced by immunoSEQ multiplex PCR, and TCRdb holds only the in-frame ones, with some missing. The table records around 50,000 clones, around 70% of them present only once.

The starting material was CD4+ T cells from PBMCs cultured without peptide, obtained after COVID-19 vaccination. The sequence was collected from a human donor who had a prior SARS-CoV-2 infection. The chain recombines TRBV2 with TRBJ2-5; either TRBD1 or TRBD2 may fit D (5 bases each). CDR3 protein: CARSRGPQETQYF. The CDR3 region has the DNA TGTGCCCGTTCACGGGGCCCCCAAGAGACCCAGTACTTC.